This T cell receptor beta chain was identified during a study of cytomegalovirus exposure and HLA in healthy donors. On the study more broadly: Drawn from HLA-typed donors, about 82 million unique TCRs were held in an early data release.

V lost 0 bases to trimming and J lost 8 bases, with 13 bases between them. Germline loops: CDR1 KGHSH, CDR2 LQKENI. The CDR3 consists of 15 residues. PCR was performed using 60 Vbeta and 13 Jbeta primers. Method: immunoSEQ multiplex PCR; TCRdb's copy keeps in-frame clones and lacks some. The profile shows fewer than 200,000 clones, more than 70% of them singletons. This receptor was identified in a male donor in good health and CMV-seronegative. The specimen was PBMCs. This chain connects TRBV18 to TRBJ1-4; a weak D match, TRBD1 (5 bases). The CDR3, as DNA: TGTGCCAGCTCACCACCGTCGGAGGGGACGGAAAAACTGTTTTTT. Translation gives CASSPPSEGTEKLFF.